The 22 T cell receptor beta chains presented below share a single source sample, sequenced in a study of PD-L1 blockade in urothelial cancer. Produced via immunoSEQ multiplex PCR; TCRdb's table is partial and in-frame only. The sample records some 52,000 clones, about 87% being singletons. The specimen comprised PBMCs, sampled around atezolizumab (anti-PD-L1) treatment. These receptors came from a man between 35 and 55 years old with urothelial cancer.

This chain uses TRBV6-5 with TRBJ2-1; TRBD2 aligns across 13 bases. The ends lost 7 bases at V and 7 bases at J; junction bases unmatched: 7. Germline V lookup: CDR1 MNHEY, CDR2 SVGAGI. The CDR3 contains 15 residues. DNA for the CDR3: TGTGCCAGCACTCCGGGGACTAGCGGGATTAATGAGCAGTTCTTC. It encodes CASTPGTSGINEQFF.

This chain connects TRBV27 to TRBJ2-3; a weak D match, TRBD2 (6 bases). This CDR3 is built from 15 residues. The V and J ends lost 3 bases and 2 bases respectively, with 12 bases between them. Germline-derived CDR1 and CDR2 are MNHEY and SMNVEV (reference sequence). Written as DNA, the CDR3 is TGTGCCAGCAGTTTTAGGGCGGGACTCACAGATACGCAGTATTTT. It is translated as CASSFRAGLTDTQYF.

The rearrangement uses TRBV5-1 and TRBJ2-1, with TRBD2 identical over 10 bases. Germline loops: CDR1 SGHRS, CDR2 YFSETQ. V shed 3 bases, J shed 3 bases, and the junction held 3 bases outside the gene matches. The CDR3 extends over 15 amino acids. CDR3 protein: CASSSGLAVYNEQFF. The DNA for the CDR3 is TGCGCCAGCAGCTCCGGACTAGCGGTCTACAATGAGCAGTTCTTC.

This clone was seen a single time. The chain carries TRBV4-3 and TRBJ2-1, with a weak D call TRBD2 (5 bases). The CDR3 contains 17 residues. Germline V gene lookup returns CDR1 LGHNA and CDR2 YSLEER. V was pared by 0 bases and J by 3 bases, with 15 bases between. The CDR3 nucleotides read TGCGCCAGCAGCCAAGATTCGATTCTAGGGAGCTACAATGAGCAGTTCTTC. The encoded protein is CASSQDSILGSYNEQFF.

This clone was seen once. The chain carries TRBV11-3 and TRBJ2-1; TRBD2 matches 12 bases. J was trimmed by 3 bases and V by 3 bases; bases with no gene match: 3. Germline CDR1 SGHNT, CDR2 YENEEA. This CDR3 is 16 amino acids long. This CDR3 is CASSLTSGRVYNEQFF. Here the CDR3 DNA reads TGTGCCAGCAGCTTGACTAGCGGGAGAGTCTACAATGAGCAGTTCTTC.

The V and J genes are TRBV10-3 and TRBJ2-1, with 9 bases identical to TRBD2. The CDR3 contains 16 residues. The V and J ends lost 6 bases and 7 bases, in that order; junction bases with no gene match: 13. CDR1 ENHRY and CDR2 SYGVKD come from the germline V gene. The CDR3 sequence is CAISTLGLASGNEQFF. CDR3 in DNA: TGTGCCATCAGCACCCTGGGACTAGCTTCGGGAAATGAGCAGTTCTTC.

The chain has TRBV27 and TRBJ2-1; TRBD2 might be the D (7 bases). Germline V gene lookup returns CDR1 MNHEY and CDR2 SMNVEV (reference sequence). CDR3 length equals 14 residues. V lost 6 bases to trimming and J lost 7 bases, with 16 bases between them. The CDR3 coding sequence is TGTGCCAGCAGCCCAGTTAGGGGGGGGAATGAGCAGTTCTTC. Protein sequence: CASSPVRGGNEQFF.

This chain links TRBV9 with TRBJ2-3; 8 bases are shared with TRBD1. Germline values: CDR1 SGDLS, CDR2 YYNGEE. V lost 4 bases to trimming and J lost 3 bases; unmatched junction nucleotides: 4. The CDR3 has 14 amino acids. The CDR3 coding sequence is TGTGCCAGCAGCTATCGGACAGGGACAGATACGCAGTATTTT. Amino acids: CASSYRTGTDTQYF.

The V and J genes are TRBV5-4 and TRBJ2-1; 9 nucleotides match TRBD2. This CDR3 spans 15 amino acids. CDR1 and CDR2 from the germline V gene are SGHNT and YYREEE (reference sequence). With V trimmed by 2 bases and J by 6 bases, 6 bases remained unmatched. CDR3 sequence: CASSFSGLAVNEQFF. The CDR3 DNA follows: TGTGCCAGCAGCTTTTCGGGACTAGCCGTCAATGAGCAGTTCTTC.

V gene TRBV27 combines with J gene TRBJ2-3, with 8 bases identical to TRBD2. The CDR3 runs 14 residues. V shed 11 bases, J shed 3 bases, and the junction held 10 bases outside the gene matches. Germline V gene lookup returns CDR1 MNHEY and CDR2 SMNVEV (reference sequence). CDR3 bases: TGTGCCTCCTGGGGAAGCGGGAGAACAGATACGCAGTATTTT. It translates to CASWGSGRTDTQYF.

V and J are TRBV6-6 and TRBJ2-7; 8 bases fit TRBD2. CDR1 and CDR2 from the germline V gene are MNHNY and SVGAGI (reference sequence). After removal of 6 bases from V and 5 bases from J, the junction contained 15 bases not matched to a gene. The CDR3 is 16 residues long. As DNA, the CDR3 is TGTGCCAGCAGCCCCTCGGTCAGCGGGAGCCCCAACGAGCAGTACTTC. Residues: CASSPSVSGSPNEQYF.

V usage is TRBV4-3 and J usage is TRBJ1-4, with D tentatively TRBD1 (5 bases). Deletions cut 4 bases from V and 8 bases from J, with 17 bases between. Germline V gene sequence: CDR1 LGHNA, CDR2 YSLEER. CDR3 length: 15 residues. The CDR3 region is CASSPETVRAEKLFF. CDR3 DNA sequence: TGCGCCAGCAGCCCGGAGACAGTCAGGGCGGAAAAACTGTTTTTT.

The count of this clone is one. The rearrangement uses TRBV4-2 and TRBJ2-1; D perhaps matches TRBD2 (5 bases). The CDR3 spans 16 residues. The germline V gene has CDR1 LGHNA and CDR2 YNFKEQ. Trimming shortened V by 4 bases and J by 7 bases, and 20 bases separated the two germline ends. The CDR3 DNA sequence: TGTGCCAGCAGCCTCGCCAGGCGCGGGTCTGTGAATGAGCAGTTCTTC. This translates into CASSLARRGSVNEQFF.

The genes are TRBV9 and TRBJ2-7, with D tentatively TRBD1 (5 bases). There are 14 residues in the CDR3. With 3 bases removed from V and 0 bases from J, the gap between germline ends came to 10 bases. The V gene's germline CDR1 is SGDLS and CDR2 YYNGEE. CDR3 nucleotides: TGTGCCAGCAGCGGCGACAGTTACTCCTACGAGCAGTACTTC. Translated, it gives CASSGDSYSYEQYF.

The gene calls are TRBV2 and TRBJ2-4, with 7 bases fitting TRBD1. V dropped 3 bases and J dropped 8; count of bases not matched to a gene: 10. Germline V lookup: CDR1 SNHLY, CDR2 FYNNEI. This CDR3 has 15 residues. This CDR3 is CASSESAGTAYIQYF. In DNA form, the CDR3 reads TGTGCCAGCAGTGAGTCGGCCGGGACAGCATACATTCAGTACTTC.

V is TRBV6-1 and J is TRBJ2-7, with D tentatively TRBD2 (6 bases). CDR1 and CDR2 from the germline V gene are MNHNS and SASEGT. CDR3 length: 13 amino acids. Trimming removed 5 bases from V and 4 bases from J, with 12 bases in between. In nucleotides, the CDR3 is TGTGCCAGCAGTTTAGGGACTCAATACGAGCAGTACTTC. As protein: CASSLGTQYEQYF.

This chain uses TRBV4-2 with TRBJ2-1; 9 bases map to TRBD2. Looked up from germline, CDR1 is LGHNA and CDR2 is YNFKEQ. After removal of 0 bases from V and 7 bases from J, the junction contained 7 bases not matched to a gene. CDR3 length: 16 amino acids. The CDR3: CASSQEGTSYRNEQFF. The CDR3 DNA reads as TGTGCCAGCAGCCAAGAAGGGACTAGCTATAGGAATGAGCAGTTCTTC.

This clone was detected once. The chain carries TRBV7-2 and TRBJ2-1; a weak D match, TRBD2 (6 bases). Looked up from germline, CDR1 is SGHTA and CDR2 is FQGNSA. The V end lost 5 bases, the J end lost 6 bases, and 14 bases lay between the germline ends. CDR3 length equals 14 residues. The CDR3 sequence: CASSLGGSINEQFF. In DNA, the CDR3 is TGTGCCAGCAGCCTGGGGGGTTCAATCAATGAGCAGTTCTTC.

The chain couples TRBV5-1 to TRBJ2-6; 7 positions agree with TRBD2. The germline CDR1 and CDR2 sequences are SGHRS and YFSETQ. The CDR3 extends over 14 amino acids. The J segment lost 0 bases and the V segment lost 7 bases, leaving 1 base of the junction unmatched. This chain's CDR3 is CASGEGSGANVLTF. For the CDR3, the DNA is TGCGCCAGCGGGGAGGGCTCTGGGGCCAACGTCCTGACTTTC.

Concerning this clone itself: Other DNA sequences in this sample translate to the same CDR3. The chain uses TRBV7-2 and TRBJ2-7; 7 bases match TRBD1. From germline, CDR1 is SGHTA and CDR2 FQGNSA. This CDR3 is 12 amino acids long. Germline trimming cut 4 bases from V and 4 bases from J; bases unmatched to any gene: 1. The DNA of the CDR3 is TGTGCCAGCAGCTCACAGGGGTACGAGCAGTACTTC. Translation: CASSSQGYEQYF.

This sequence joins TRBV29-1 and TRBJ2-1; 12 nucleotides match TRBD2. The CDR3 extends over 15 amino acids. Per germline, CDR1 SQVTM and CDR2 ANQGSEA. V shed 4 bases and J 6 bases; nucleotides not matched to a gene: 7. This CDR3 reads CSVGASGRAFNEQFF. The CDR3 coding sequence is TGCAGCGTTGGTGCTAGCGGGAGGGCCTTCAATGAGCAGTTCTTC.

In its sample, this clone was seen a few times. The gene calls are TRBV7-8 and TRBJ1-4, with unresolved D. The CDR3 is 14 amino acids. The ends were cut back, 1 base at V and 6 bases at J, with 9 bases in the middle. Germline V CDR1 and CDR2: SGHVS, FQNEAQ. CDR3 region: CASSLGPGDEKLFF. CDR3 sequence (DNA): TGTGCCAGCAGCTTAGGACCGGGAGATGAAAAACTGTTTTTT.